Ten or more counts support the clone carrying this TCR beta chain. This record comes from a study of molecular identifiers for immune sequencing clone quantification. Germline V CDR1 and CDR2: SQVTM, ANQGSEA. The CDR3 spans 11 residues. V lost 0 bases to trimming and J lost 11 bases, with 10 bases between them. Using its own MiXCR run on the PCR reads, TCRdb lists one record per CDR3 protein. The sample holds approximately 630,000 distinct CDR3 sequences, roughly 27% seen once. The sequenced material came from naive CD8+ T cells from blood, with Jurkat cell RNA spiked in. Subset: FACS-sorted CD8+CD4-CCR7+CD45RA+ naive T cells. The sequence came from a human donor in good health. Some libraries in this study had Jurkat cell RNA spiked in. The chain links TRBV29-1 to TRBJ2-5; D call uncertain. CDR3 bases: TGCAGCGTTGAAGAGGGCTACCGGCAGTACTTC. This translates into CSVEEGYRQYF.